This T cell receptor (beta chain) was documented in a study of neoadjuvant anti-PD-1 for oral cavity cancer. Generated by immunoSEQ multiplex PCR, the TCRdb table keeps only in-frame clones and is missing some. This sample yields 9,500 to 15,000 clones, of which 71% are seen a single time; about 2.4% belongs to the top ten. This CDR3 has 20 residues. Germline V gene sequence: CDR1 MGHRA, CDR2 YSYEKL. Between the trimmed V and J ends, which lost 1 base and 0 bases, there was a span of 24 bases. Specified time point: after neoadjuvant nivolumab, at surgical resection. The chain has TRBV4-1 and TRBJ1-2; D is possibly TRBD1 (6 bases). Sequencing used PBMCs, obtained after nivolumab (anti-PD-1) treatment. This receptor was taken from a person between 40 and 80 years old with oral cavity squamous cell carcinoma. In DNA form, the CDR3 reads TGCGCCAGCAGCCAAGGGGGACTGCGTGACAGGCTGCCGACTAACTATGGCTACACCTTC. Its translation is CASSQGGLRDRLPTNYGYTF.